The 8 T cell receptor beta chains reported below all come from one sample, sequenced in a study of blood T cell repertoires in COVID-19. Sequenced by immunoSEQ multiplex PCR; TCRdb stores in-frame clones only, minus some. This sample has under 65,000 clones, with more than 80% found just once. The material sequenced was peripheral blood. The receptors stem from a woman of 80 years or more with active COVID-19.

The chain has TRBV4-1 and TRBJ2-3; 10 bases are shared with TRBD1. The V gene's germline CDR1 is MGHRA and CDR2 YSYEKL. The CDR3 length is 17 residues. The trim removed 0 bases at V and 4 bases at J, leaving 7 bases unmatched. Here the CDR3 DNA reads TGCGCCAGCAGCCAAGAGTCGCGGGACAGGGGAGCAGATACGCAGTATTTT. Protein product: CASSQESRDRGADTQYF.

The chain combines TRBV11-2 with TRBJ2-2; 8 positions match TRBD1. V shed 5 bases and J 5 bases; nucleotides not matched to a gene: 10. Germline CDR1 SGHAT, CDR2 FQNNGV. The length of the CDR3 is 16 residues. Here the CDR3 DNA reads TGTGCCAGCAGCCCCGTCACAGGGGGTGCAACCGGGGAGCTGTTTTTT. Residues: CASSPVTGGATGELFF. Full variable domain (missing parts from reference TRBV11-2 and TRBJ2-2): EAGVAQSPRYKIIEKRQSVAFWCNPISGHATLYWYQQILGQGPKLLIQFQNNGVVDDSQLPKDRFSAERLKGVDSTLKIQPAKLEDSAVYLCASSPVTGGATGELFFGEGSRLTVL.

The chain joins TRBV3-1 (or the pseudogene TRBV3-2) to TRBJ2-3; possibly TRBD1 for D (7 bases). The CDR3 length is 18 residues. Germline V gene lookup returns CDR1 LGHDT and CDR2 YNNKEL (reference sequence). The V and J ends lost 0 bases and 6 bases respectively, with 22 bases between them. CDR3 nucleotides: TGTGCCAGCAGCCAAGATCCCCCGGGACTTCCAGGGGGGGATACGCAGTATTTT. Translated, it gives CASSQDPPGLPGGDTQYF.

V gene TRBV28 combines with J gene TRBJ2-2; 7 bases match TRBD1. CDR1 MDHEN and CDR2 SYDVKM come from the germline V gene. The CDR3 runs 16 residues. Trimming took 3 bases from V and 0 from J; bases not matched to a gene: 4. CDR3 DNA: TGTGCCAGCAGTTTTCTAGGGACAGCGAACACCGGGGAGCTGTTTTTT. Its translation: CASSFLGTANTGELFF.

V gene TRBV15 combines with J gene TRBJ1-3; TRBD1 matches 8 bases. The CDR3 is 16 residues long. Germline-derived CDR1 and CDR2 are LNHNV and YYDKDF (reference sequence). V was clipped by 1 base and J by 0 bases; unmatched bases: 2. Here the CDR3 DNA reads TGTGCCACCAGCAGAGGGGGACAGGCCTCTGGAAACACCATATATTTT. It yields the protein CATSRGGQASGNTIYF.

This sequence joins TRBV18 and TRBJ1-1; D is uncertain. Trimming left V 2 bases short and J 4 bases short, with 14 bases between. Germline CDR1 KGHSH, CDR2 LQKENI. The CDR3 runs 15 residues. The CDR3 region has the DNA TGTGCCAGCTCACCAACTGACACAGTGGTCACTGAAGCTTTCTTT. As protein: CASSPTDTVVTEAFF.

Points on this clone: The sample holds other DNA sequences that translate to the same CDR3. The chain combines TRBV6-5 with TRBJ1-2; weak D call: TRBD1 (6 bases). Trimming cost V 6 bases and J 8 bases, with 16 bases left between them. This CDR3 is built from 13 residues. Germline CDR1 and CDR2: MNHEY and SVGAGI. CDR3 loop: CASSLTGGGGYTF. The CDR3 bases are TGTGCCAGCAGCTTGACTGGGGGCGGGGGCTACACCTTC.

The gene calls are TRBV6-1 and TRBJ1-1, with 7 nucleotides matching TRBD1. The V gene's germline CDR1 is MNHNS and CDR2 SASEGT. CDR3 length equals 15 residues. After removal of 2 bases from V and 0 bases from J, the junction contained 3 bases not matched to a gene. This chain's CDR3 is CASSEQGEMNTEAFF. CDR3 DNA sequence: TGTGCCAGCAGTGAACAGGGGGAGATGAACACTGAAGCTTTCTTT.